These 14 T cell receptor beta chains came from one sample sequenced in a study of graft-versus-host responses after intestinal transplantation. These receptors have no identified antigens. Sequencing was performed with immunoSEQ multiplex PCR; in TCRdb, only in-frame clones are kept and a portion is missing. The top ten hold more than 0.3% of the sample, which has about 88,000 clones, around nine tenths seen once. The sample here was unstimulated CD4+ T cells sorted from spleen or lymph node cells, taken before intestinal transplant. These receptors were obtained from a human donor who received an intestinal transplant.

The V gene is TRBV25-1, the J gene TRBJ1-1; perhaps TRBD1 as D (6 bases). This CDR3 has 14 amino acids. V was shortened by 4 bases and J by 7 bases, with 16 bases between the two germline ends. Per the germline V gene, CDR1 is MGHDK and CDR2 is SYGVNS. The CDR3 DNA follows: TGTGCCAGCAGTGGGAACCGACAGGCCAATGAAGCTTTCTTT. This translates into CASSGNRQANEAFF.

The chain joins TRBV18 to TRBJ2-7; no clear D. The V gene lost 4 bases and the J gene lost 6 bases, with 13 bases spanning the gap. Germline CDR1 KGHSH, CDR2 LQKENI. CDR3 size: 13 residues. The DNA of the CDR3 is TGTGCCAGCTCACAAGCCAGAGAATCCGAGCAGTACTTC. This gives the protein CASSQARESEQYF.

The chain links TRBV5-1 to TRBJ1-3; 8 bases fit TRBD1. The germline gives CDR1 SGHRS, CDR2 YFSETQ. The V and J ends lost 0 bases and 3 bases, in that order; junction bases with no gene match: 5. This CDR3 has 16 residues. This CDR3 reads CASSLAGGAGGNTIYF. The CDR3 nucleotides are TGCGCCAGCAGCTTGGCAGGGGGCGCGGGTGGAAACACCATATATTTT.

The rearrangement uses TRBV6-4 and TRBJ2-2; D gene unclear. With 6 bases removed from V and 2 bases from J, the gap between germline ends came to 4 bases. CDR3 length equals 12 residues. Per the germline V gene, CDR1 is MRHNA and CDR2 is SNTAGT. DNA for the CDR3: TGTGCCAGCAGGAAAAACACCGGGGAGCTGTTTTTT. It specifies CASRKNTGELFF.

A single count supports this clone. The chain carries TRBV5-6 and TRBJ1-1; TRBD1 agrees at 11 bases. The CDR3 extends over 16 amino acids. V dropped 2 bases and J dropped 4; count of bases not matched to a gene: 7. Germline V lookup: CDR1 SGHDT, CDR2 YYEEEE. The CDR3 region is CASSFGQGASSTEAFF. The CDR3 nucleotides read TGTGCCAGCAGCTTCGGACAGGGGGCGTCCAGCACTGAAGCTTTCTTT.

V is TRBV29-1 and J is TRBJ2-4; 10 bases line up with TRBD1. The CDR3 extends over 17 amino acids. After removal of 4 bases from V and 1 base from J, the junction contained 10 bases not matched to a gene. The germline V gene has CDR1 SQVTM and CDR2 ANQGSEA. The DNA of the CDR3 is TGCAGCGTTGTGGGACTCGGACAGGGGGGGGCCAAAAACATTCAGTACTTC. This encodes CSVVGLGQGGAKNIQYF.

The chain carries TRBV11-3 and TRBJ2-7; TRBD2 agrees at 8 bases. CDR1 SGHNT and CDR2 YENEEA come from the germline V gene. The V segment lost 5 bases and the J segment 0 bases; nucleotides outside the gene matches: 9. The CDR3 is made up of 16 amino acids. CDR3 DNA: TGTGCCAGCAGCCAGCGGGGGACGGGGCGCTCCTACGAGCAGTACTTC. Its protein is CASSQRGTGRSYEQYF.

The genes are TRBV29-1 and TRBJ1-4; D gene unclear. Germline V gene data show CDR1 as SQVTM and CDR2 as ANQGSEA. The V end was cut by 4 bases, the J end by 0 bases, with 12 bases between. The CDR3 is 15 residues long. CDR3 in amino acids: CSVGEHHATNEKLFF. The CDR3 region has the DNA TGCAGCGTTGGGGAACATCATGCAACTAATGAAAAACTGTTTTTT.

V and J are TRBV6-5 and TRBJ2-7, with D unclear. With 5 bases removed from V and 5 bases from J, the gap between germline ends came to 10 bases. The CDR3 contains 12 residues. Germline V gives CDR1 MNHEY, CDR2 SVGAGI. CDR3 sequence (DNA): TGTGCCAGCAGTCAGATAGGCGACGAGCAGTACTTC. As protein: CASSQIGDEQYF.

The chain uses TRBV6-6 and TRBJ1-2; 8 nucleotides align to TRBD1. The CDR3 runs 16 residues. Germline V gene data show CDR1 as MNHNY and CDR2 as SVGAGI (reference sequence). The junction had 13 bases not matched to a gene; V was cut back by 4 bases and J by 6 bases. The CDR3 coding sequence is TGTGCCAGCAGTTCCCGGACAGGACAGGGAATACATGGCTACACCTTC. As protein: CASSSRTGQGIHGYTF.

The chain carries TRBV19 and TRBJ1-5; D is unresolved. Trimming cost V 3 bases and J 4 bases, with 19 bases left between them. The CDR3 is made up of 17 amino acids. The V gene's germline CDR1 is LNHDA and CDR2 SQIVND (reference sequence). CDR3 sequence reads: CASSISGLPATNQPQHF. The CDR3 coding sequence is TGTGCCAGTAGTATCTCCGGTCTGCCAGCGACAAATCAGCCCCAGCATTTT.

The V call is TRBV21-1, the J call TRBJ1-1. TRBV21-1 is recorded as a pseudogene. The CDR3 extends over 11 amino acids. DNA for the CDR3: TGTGCCAGCAGCAAAGGCATTGAAGCTTTCTTT. It translates to CASSKGIEAFF.

This chain joins TRBV5-1 and TRBJ2-3; 7 bases are a match to TRBD2. CDR3 size: 15 residues. Germline V gene data show CDR1 as SGHRS and CDR2 as YFSETQ. The J segment lost 0 bases and the V segment lost 8 bases, leaving 9 bases of the junction unmatched. The CDR3 sequence is CASSLIAGSTDTQYF. CDR3 DNA: TGCGCCAGTAGCCTTATAGCGGGTAGCACAGATACGCAGTATTTT.

The genes are TRBV29-1 and TRBJ2-4, with D unclear. The CDR3 is 15 amino acids. The ends were cut back, 1 base at V and 1 base at J, with 11 bases in the middle. CDR1 SQVTM and CDR2 ANQGSEA come from the germline V gene. The CDR3: CSVEVRLSAKNIQYF. The CDR3 coding sequence is TGCAGCGTTGAAGTCCGTTTGTCGGCCAAAAACATTCAGTACTTC.